Following are 9 T cell receptor beta chains from one sample sequenced in a study of OX40 agonist ivuxolimab in advanced cancers. Assay used: immunoSEQ multiplex PCR; TCRdb lists only in-frame clones, some missing. The table includes about 22,000 clones, around nine tenths detected once. Sequencing used CD4+ or CD8+ T cells sorted from blood, obtained in a trial of the OX40 agonist ivuxolimab. The source is an adult with an advanced solid tumor such as melanoma, head and neck, liver or kidney cancer.

The chain recombines TRBV5-1 with TRBJ2-1; D remains unclear. Germline V lookup: CDR1 SGHRS, CDR2 YFSETQ. The germline V and J ends were trimmed by 1 base and 6 bases, with 11 bases remaining between them. The CDR3 is made up of 14 amino acids. DNA for the CDR3: TGCGCCAGCAGCTTGACTGAGCGAGGCAATGAGCAGTTCTTC. The encoded protein is CASSLTERGNEQFF. Full variable domain (missing parts from reference TRBV5-1 and TRBJ2-1): KAGVTQTPRYLIKTRGQQVTLSCSPISGHRSVSWYQQTPGQGLQFLFEYFSETQRNKGNFPGRFSGRQFSNSRSEMNVSTLELGDSALYLCASSLTERGNEQFFGPGTRLTVL.

The chain combines TRBV6-5 with TRBJ2-1, with D perhaps TRBD1 or TRBD2 (5 bases each). The CDR3 sequence is 14 residues long. V was pared by 6 bases and J by 5 bases, with 14 bases between. Germline V gene data show CDR1 as MNHEY and CDR2 as SVGAGI. The CDR3 spells CASRHGSGHNEQFF. CDR3 nucleotides: TGTGCCAGCAGACACGGATCGGGGCACAATGAGCAGTTCTTC.

The chain combines TRBV2 with TRBJ2-7; a possible D gene is TRBD1 (6 bases). The CDR3 is 15 residues long. Germline V gene lookup returns CDR1 SNHLY and CDR2 FYNNEI. With 7 bases removed from V and 1 base from J, the gap between germline ends came to 17 bases. The CDR3 nucleotides read TGTGCCAGCACCGAGGGGGTCGAAGGGTCCTACGAGCAGTACTTC. Translated, it gives CASTEGVEGSYEQYF.

The chain links TRBV7-2 to TRBJ1-5, with 7 bases aligning to TRBD1. CDR1 SGHTA and CDR2 FQGNSA come from the germline V gene. The CDR3 totals 15 residues. V gave up 5 bases and J gave up 2 bases; unmatched junction bases: 6. The DNA for the CDR3 is TGTGCCAGCAGCCAGGGGACAGTAGGCAATCAGCCCCAGCATTTT. This codes for CASSQGTVGNQPQHF.

The chain has TRBV6-5 and TRBJ2-2, with D perhaps matching TRBD1 or TRBD2 (5 bases each). The CDR3 loop spans 12 amino acids. V was pared by 6 bases and J by 9 bases, with 11 bases between. From germline, CDR1 is MNHEY and CDR2 SVGAGI. This CDR3 is CASRLGPRELFF. The DNA for the CDR3 is TGTGCCAGCAGGCTGGGACCGAGGGAGCTGTTTTTT.

The chain combines TRBV28 with TRBJ2-7, with 11 bases matching TRBD2. The CDR3 contains 15 residues. Losses at the gene ends were 3 bases for V and 3 bases for J; bases not matched to a gene: 4. Germline V gives CDR1 MDHEN, CDR2 SYDVKM. CDR3 nucleotides: TGTGCCAGCAGTTTTGCGACTAGCGGGAACTACGAGCAGTACTTC. Translation gives CASSFATSGNYEQYF. The variable domain in full, completed from reference TRBV28 and TRBJ2-7, reads DVKVTQSSRYLVKRTGEKVFLECVQDMDHENMFWYRQDPGLGLRLIYFSYDVKMKEKGDIPEGYSVSREKKERFSLILESASTNQTSMYLCASSFATSGNYEQYFGPGTRLTVT.

This chain uses TRBV5-1 with TRBJ2-1, with D uncertain. With 5 bases removed from V and 4 bases from J, the gap between germline ends came to 4 bases. The CDR3 extends over 11 amino acids. CDR1 and CDR2 (germline): SGHRS, YFSETQ. The CDR3 nucleotides are TGCGCCAGCAGGGATTACAATGAGCAGTTCTTC. Its translation is CASRDYNEQFF.

The chain uses TRBV5-1 and TRBJ2-3, with 9 positions matching TRBD1. CDR1 SGHRS and CDR2 YFSETQ come from the germline V gene. The V segment lost 3 bases and the J segment 15 bases; nucleotides outside the gene matches: 5. The CDR3 runs to 11 residues. CDR3 in amino acids: CASSYQGQGYF. The CDR3 DNA reads TGCGCCAGCAGCTATCAGGGACAGGGCTATTTT.

This clone showed up just once. The chain uses TRBV9 and TRBJ2-3; 8 nucleotides agree with TRBD2. V lost 0 bases and J lost 3; bases outside the gene matches: 9. The CDR3 spans 17 residues. The germline V gene encodes CDR1 SGDLS and CDR2 YYNGEE. The CDR3 sequence: CASSVEGNGRGTDTQYF. The CDR3 bases are TGTGCCAGCAGCGTAGAGGGGAACGGGAGGGGGACAGATACGCAGTATTTT.